Sequencing of this TCR beta chain was carried out in a study of blood T cell repertoires in COVID-19. Study information: From the United States, Italy and Spain came samples of acute and convalescent COVID-19. The cDNA or gDNA used as material had been derived from T cells, B-cell-depleted T cells, or PBMCs.

Germline-derived CDR1 and CDR2 are KGHSH and LQKENI. Trimming cost V 3 bases and J 4 bases; bases outside gene matches: 21. The CDR3 contains 20 residues. Under the authors' procedure: Using reference gene primer amplification, nucleated cell counts were estimated. Some clones are missing from TCRdb's copy, which holds only in-frame ones; the method was immunoSEQ multiplex PCR. The DNA was the basis for D and trimming; V, J and clone size are from that table. The sample has over 85,000 clones, 85% to 90% seen once. This TCR came from a woman of 80 years or more with active COVID-19. This chain uses TRBV18 with TRBJ2-3; the match to TRBD2 covers 8 bases. Sequencing was performed on peripheral blood. CDR3 region: CASSPQFGASGPADSDTQYF. DNA for the CDR3: TGTGCCAGCTCACCCCAGTTCGGGGCTAGCGGGCCCGCAGACTCAGATACGCAGTATTTT.